These 19 T cell receptor beta chains were all obtained from the same sample, sequenced in a study of tumor and adjacent non-tumor tissue in lung cancer. No cell sorting was done before RNA was extracted from the tissue. Three rounds of nested PCR, following a modified ARM-PCR protocol, produced the TCRbeta library. TCRdb reprocessed the multiplex PCR reads via MiXCR and lists one record per CDR3 protein. Here the sample spans about 80,000 distinct CDR3 sequences, about two thirds being singletons. Sequencing was done on a sample of lung tumor tissue. The source is a woman aged 70-85 years with non-small cell lung cancer.

At least ten counts were recorded for this clonotype. The rearrangement uses TRBV6-2 or TRBV6-3 and TRBJ2-3; 14 nucleotides agree with TRBD2. J was trimmed by 2 bases and V by 6 bases; bases with no gene match: 10. The CDR3 is 18 residues long. Germline V gene lookup returns CDR1 MNHEY and CDR2 SVGEGT. CDR3 in DNA: TGTGCCAGCAGAACCGCAGGGACTAGCGGGAGTCTCACAGATACGCAGTATTTT. Translating gives CASRTAGTSGSLTDTQYF.

This clonotype is medium-sized. V and J are TRBV6-1 and TRBJ1-4; D remains unclear. CDR3 length: 15 amino acids. The V and J ends lost 7 bases and 7 bases respectively, with 19 bases between them. Germline V lookup: CDR1 MNHNS, CDR2 SASEGT. This chain's CDR3 is CASTGREGWIEKLFF. The DNA for the CDR3 is TGTGCCAGCACCGGAAGGGAGGGTTGGATTGAAAAACTGTTTTTT.

This clonotype has a single count. A read error may account for a junction end that differs from germline. The chain couples TRBV5-1 to TRBJ1-2; D is possibly TRBD1 (5 bases). The CDR3 extends over 15 amino acids. Per the germline V gene, CDR1 is SGHRS and CDR2 is YFSETQ. CDR3 sequence (DNA): TGCGCCAGCAGCTTGGAGGCACGGGGGGACTATGGTTACACCTTC. Its protein is CASSLEARGDYGYTF. Supplemented by reference TRBV5-1 and TRBJ1-2, the full variable domain reads KAGVTQTPRYLIKTRGQQVTLSCSPISGHRSVSWYQQTPGQGLQFLFEYFSETQRNKGNFPGRFSGRQFSNSRSEMNVSTLELGDSALYLCASSLEARGDYGYTFGSGTRLTVV.

This chain uses TRBV29-1 with TRBJ2-3; 7 positions match TRBD2. The CDR3 contains 15 residues. The V gene end was trimmed by 7 bases and the J gene end by 12 bases; junction bases not matched to a gene: 22. CDR1 and CDR2 (germline): SQVTM, ANQGSEA. The CDR3 is CSGHQAGRRTDIQYF. For the CDR3, the DNA is TGCAGCGGCCATCAAGCGGGACGAAGAACAGATATTCAGTATTTT.

This clonotype occurred a few times. This may arise from a read error, as a much more abundant clone is one base away. This sequence joins TRBV5-4 and TRBJ2-7; 7 positions match TRBD2. CDR3 length: 14 amino acids. Germline CDR1 reads SGHNT; CDR2 reads YYREEE (reference sequence). The CDR3 sequence: CAGSVVGGFYEQYF. CDR3 DNA sequence: TGTGCCGGCAGCGTGGTCGGGGGGTTCTACGAGCAGTACTTC.

As concerns this clonotype: A read error may explain this, as a much larger clone is one base away. The genes are TRBV20-1 and TRBJ2-7; D unclear. This CDR3 region has 14 residues. The germline V gene has CDR1 DFQATT and CDR2 SNEGSKA (reference sequence). V lost 5 bases, J lost 7 bases, and 21 bases lay in between. The CDR3 spells CSARPALPSEEQYF. The CDR3 DNA reads as TGCAGTGCTCGCCCCGCCCTCCCATCGGAGGAGCAGTACTTC.

This clonotype was seen at least ten times. A much larger clone differs by one base, so this may be a read error. The chain uses TRBV12-3 or TRBV12-4 and TRBJ2-5; the match to TRBD2 covers 9 bases. This CDR3 region has 14 residues. The CDR3 DNA follows: TGTGTCAGCAGTGATAGCGGGAGACGAGAGACCCAGTACTTC. This codes for CVSSDSGRRETQYF.

Many counts were recorded for this clonotype. This sequence joins TRBV10-3 and TRBJ1-2, with unresolved D. This CDR3 has 15 amino acids. CDR1 and CDR2 (germline): ENHRY, SYGVKD. The V gene lost 2 bases and the J gene lost 4 bases, with 14 bases spanning the gap. CDR3 DNA: TGTGCCATCAGTGAGCCGGGCGAGGAGCTCTATGGCTACACCTTC. It translates to CAISEPGEELYGYTF.

This clonotype was recorded only once. In this CDR3 the conserved last residue, phenylalanine or tryptophan, is missing, so a read error is likely. The V gene is TRBV11-1, the J gene TRBJ1-2, with D unclear. The V and J ends lost 8 bases and 4 bases respectively, with 14 bases between them. The CDR3 totals 13 residues. CDR1 and CDR2 (germline): SGHAT, FQDESV (reference sequence). The CDR3 DNA is TGTGCCAGCCATTCGGGAGTTGGCTATGGCTACACCTAC. Protein: CASHSGVGYGYTY.

About this clonotype: A read error may account for a junction end that differs from germline. V and J are TRBV6-6 and TRBJ2-4; D remains ambiguous. Germline CDR1 and CDR2: MNHNY and SVGAGI (reference sequence). The length of the CDR3 is 11 residues. CDR3 region: CASRLFDIEYF. CDR3 bases: TGTGCCAGCAGATTGTTTGACATTGAGTACTTC.

A note on this clonotype: One end of the junction does not line up with germline, which may come from a read error. The V call is TRBV4-1, the J call TRBJ1-1, with D tentatively TRBD1 (6 bases). CDR3 size: 14 residues. Germline V CDR1 and CDR2: MGHRA, YSYEKL. CDR3 region: CANSHRTENTEAFF. The CDR3 DNA follows: TGCGCCAACAGCCACAGGACAGAGAACACTGAAGCATTCTTT.

As concerns this clonotype: One junction end disagrees with the germline gene, perhaps due to a read error. The chain couples TRBV30 to TRBJ2-2; D is possibly TRBD2 (5 bases). The germline gives CDR1 GTSNPN, CDR2 SVGIG (reference sequence). CDR3 length equals 11 residues. Here the CDR3 reads CAWEQNGELFF. The CDR3 coding sequence is TGTGCCTGGGAACAGAACGGGGAGTTGTTTTTT.

Comment on this clonotype: Mismatch with germline at one junction end may stem from a read error. The chain links TRBV20-1 to TRBJ2-3, with D tentatively TRBD2 (8 bases). This CDR3 region has 17 residues. CDR1 is DFQATT and CDR2 is SNEGSKA in the germline V gene (reference sequence). The CDR3 protein is CSPVNRQGLDHADTQYF. The CDR3 nucleotides are TGCAGTCCAGTGAATCGACAGGGACTAGATCATGCAGATACGCAGTATTTC.

This clonotype turned up a few times. This chain uses TRBV18 with TRBJ2-1; 7 bases are a match to TRBD1. Germline lookup yields CDR1 KGHSH and CDR2 LQKENI. V dropped 3 bases and J dropped 3; count of bases not matched to a gene: 5. The CDR3 is made up of 15 amino acids. The CDR3 nucleotides are TGTGCCAGCTCACCCTCGGGACAGAACTACAATGAGCAGTTCTTC. This translates into CASSPSGQNYNEQFF.

This clonotype was detected ten times or more. The genes are TRBV28 and TRBJ2-5; TRBD1 matches at 8 bases. Germline trimming cut 4 bases from V and 9 bases from J; bases unmatched to any gene: 10. This CDR3 region has 14 residues. From germline, CDR1 is MDHEN and CDR2 SYDVKM. The CDR3 loop is CASSSGGSQVPQYF. Written as DNA, the CDR3 is TGTGCCAGCAGTTCAGGGGGCTCACAAGTACCCCAGTACTTC.

At least ten counts were recorded for this clonotype. The V call is TRBV5-5, the J call TRBJ2-3; D remains ambiguous. The CDR3 loop spans 14 amino acids. CDR1 SGHKS and CDR2 YYEKEE come from the germline V gene (reference sequence). V was trimmed by 0 bases and J by 2 bases, leaving 7 bases between them. CDR3 DNA sequence: TGTGCCAGCAGCTTGGGGTGGGCCACAGATACGCAGTATTTT. Protein sequence: CASSLGWATDTQYF.

The V and J genes are TRBV30 and TRBJ1-5; the D is unclear. CDR1 and CDR2 from the germline V gene are GTSNPN and SVGIG (reference sequence). The length of the CDR3 is 17 residues. Deletions cut 0 bases from V and 7 bases from J, with 22 bases between. The CDR3 is CAWSVPQEVAIRQPQHF. The CDR3 coding sequence is TGTGCCTGGAGTGTACCCCAAGAAGTAGCCATAAGGCAGCCCCAGCATTTT.

There are a few counts of this clonotype. Relative to the germline gene, one junction end is altered; a read error may explain this. The chain carries TRBV6-1 and TRBJ2-5, with a tentative D call TRBD2 (5 bases). This CDR3 region has 18 residues. Germline V gene lookup returns CDR1 MNHNS and CDR2 SASEGT. The CDR3 DNA is TGTGCCAGCAGGGGTTCAAAGAGTCTAGCCCGTTACCAAGGGACCCAGTACTTC. Its protein is CASRGSKSLARYQGTQYF.

With respect to this clonotype: This may be a read error: a much more frequent sequence differs by one nucleotide. The chain carries TRBV28 and TRBJ2-7; 11 bases fit TRBD2. V trimming: 7 bases; J trimming: 3 bases; junction bases outside the gene matches: 8. CDR3 length: 15 residues. Germline assignment: CDR1 MDHEN and CDR2 SYDVKM. CDR3: CASIPTSGSNYEQYF. CDR3 DNA: TGTGCCAGCATCCCAACTAGCGGGAGTAACTACGAGCAGTACTTC.